These 24 T cell receptor beta chains came from one sample sequenced in a study of cytomegalovirus exposure and HLA in healthy donors. The PCR used 60 Vbeta and 13 Jbeta primers. The assay was immunoSEQ multiplex PCR, and TCRdb's table has in-frame clones only and misses some. In the table there are 150,000 to 200,000 clones, around 78% of which are singletons. The sample taken for sequencing was PBMCs. Source of these receptors: a woman under 40 in good health and CMV-seropositive.

The chain couples TRBV5-1 to TRBJ1-1; D might be TRBD1 (5 bases). Trimming removed 5 bases at V and 1 base at J, with 6 bases between. Germline V gene lookup returns CDR1 SGHRS and CDR2 YFSETQ. The CDR3 length is 12 residues. CDR3 nucleotide sequence: TGCGCCAGCAGGGGGGGGAACACTGAAGCTTTCTTT. Translating it yields CASRGGNTEAFF.

This clone has just one count. This chain connects TRBV5-1 to TRBJ2-7, with unresolved D. Germline V gene lookup returns CDR1 SGHRS and CDR2 YFSETQ. This CDR3 contains 15 residues. V gave up 5 bases and J gave up 7 bases, with 22 bases separating them. The CDR3 sequence is CASRNPRLNAIEQYF. The DNA for the CDR3 is TGCGCCAGCAGGAATCCTAGGTTGAATGCTATAGAGCAGTACTTC.

The V call is TRBV11-2, the J call TRBJ2-1; D gene unclear. The V end was cut by 5 bases, the J end by 0 bases, with 5 bases between. This CDR3 spans 13 amino acids. The germline V gene has CDR1 SGHAT and CDR2 FQNNGV. CDR3 sequence (DNA): TGTGCCAGCAGCACGGGCTCCTACAATGAGCAGTTCTTC. Encoded protein: CASSTGSYNEQFF.

The rearrangement uses TRBV6-5 and TRBJ1-2, with 8 bases matching TRBD1. V shed 3 bases and J 2 bases; nucleotides not matched to a gene: 2. This CDR3 spans 14 amino acids. Per the germline V gene, CDR1 is MNHEY and CDR2 is SVGAGI. CDR3 bases: TGTGCCAGCAGTTATGGGGACAGGAACTATGGCTACACCTTC. Encoded protein: CASSYGDRNYGYTF.

Here the CDR3 DNA reads TGCGCCAGCAGCAAACCGGGACAGGGTAACAATGAGCAGTTCTTC. It translates to CASSKPGQGNNEQFF. The chain links TRBV4-1 to TRBJ2-1; 9 bases align to TRBD1. Trimming at V came to 5 bases and at J to 5 bases, leaving 7 bases not matched to a gene. This CDR3 has 15 amino acids. In germline, CDR1 is MGHRA, CDR2 YSYEKL.

This clone was detected once. This sequence joins TRBV6-1 and TRBJ2-1, with D perhaps matching TRBD2 (5 bases). This CDR3 is built from 12 residues. Germline V lookup: CDR1 MNHNS, CDR2 SASEGT. The germline V and J ends were trimmed by 2 bases and 7 bases, with 6 bases remaining between them. In nucleotides, the CDR3 is TGTGCCAGCAGTGAACGCGGGAATGAGCAGTTCTTC. Amino acids: CASSERGNEQFF.

J is TRBJ2-2 and V is TRBV7-9; 7 bases are a match to TRBD2. The CDR3 consists of 16 residues. Germline V lookup: CDR1 SEHNR, CDR2 FQNEAQ (reference sequence). J lost 1 base, V lost 5 bases, and 7 bases had no gene match. CDR3: CASSPWTRMNTGELFF. In DNA form, the CDR3 reads TGTGCCAGCAGCCCCTGGACTAGGATGAACACCGGGGAGCTGTTTTTT.

This clone has only a few counts. V is TRBV21-1 and J is TRBJ2-5; TRBD1, the table's D call, lacks a check against the DNA. TRBV21-1 is termed a pseudogene. The CDR3 runs 12 residues. Written as DNA, the CDR3 is TGTGGTCATGACAGGGGGAATGAGACCCAGTACTTC. It translates to CGHDRGNETQYF.

The chain couples TRBV5-8 to TRBJ1-5, with a weak D call TRBD1 (6 bases). This CDR3 is built from 15 residues. V lost 4 bases and J lost 1, with 12 bases in between. Germline CDR1 and CDR2: SGHTS and YDEGEE. The CDR3 nucleotides read TGTGCCAGCAGCGCCCGGGGGGCGAGCAATCAGCCCCAGCATTTT. This sequence encodes CASSARGASNQPQHF.

The V and J genes are TRBV25-1 and TRBJ2-7; weak D call: TRBD2 (6 bases). Germline values: CDR1 MGHDK, CDR2 SYGVNS. The V end was cut by 6 bases, the J end by 5 bases, with 14 bases between. There are 13 residues in the CDR3. The CDR3 region has the DNA TGTGCCAGCAGCTACGGGGGAGGCGACGAGCAGTACTTC. This gives the protein CASSYGGGDEQYF.

In the case of this clone: The sample contains more than one DNA sequence encoding this CDR3. The chain employs TRBV5-4 and TRBJ1-1; D is uncertain. This CDR3 has 13 residues. CDR1 is SGHNT and CDR2 is YYREEE in the germline V gene (reference sequence). Trimming took off 3 bases at V and 0 bases at J, with 6 bases between the two ends. CDR3: CASSSGMNTEAFF. The CDR3 DNA is TGTGCCAGCAGCTCCGGTATGAACACTGAAGCTTTCTTT.

V and J are TRBV6-6 and TRBJ2-1; TRBD2 agrees at 7 bases. Germline values: CDR1 MNHNY, CDR2 SVGAGI (reference sequence). CDR3 size: 14 residues. J was trimmed by 7 bases and V by 3 bases; bases with no gene match: 6. Written as DNA, the CDR3 is TGTGCCAGCAGTTATGGCGGGGGAGGTAATGAGCAGTTCTTC. As protein: CASSYGGGGNEQFF.

This clone was counted once. The chain is built from TRBV6-5 and TRBJ2-7; 7 nucleotides match TRBD2. Germline V gene data show CDR1 as MNHEY and CDR2 as SVGAGI. This CDR3 has 15 residues. V trimming: 6 bases; J trimming: 3 bases; junction bases outside the gene matches: 11. The CDR3 region is CASRRRRAGSYEQYF. In DNA form, the CDR3 reads TGTGCCAGCAGAAGGAGAAGAGCGGGGAGCTACGAGCAGTACTTC.

The chain uses TRBV5-4 and TRBJ2-5, with 7 bases that match TRBD1. The germline V gene has CDR1 SGHNT and CDR2 YYREEE (reference sequence). Trimming at V came to 0 bases and at J to 4 bases, leaving 6 bases not matched to a gene. The CDR3 covers 15 residues. The CDR3 sequence is CASSLGQGNRETQYF. The CDR3 DNA reads TGTGCCAGCAGCTTGGGACAGGGAAACAGAGAGACCCAGTACTTC.

The rearrangement links TRBV27 to TRBJ2-7; possibly TRBD2 for D (6 bases). CDR1 is MNHEY, CDR2 SMNVEV, per germline (reference sequence). The CDR3 is made up of 13 amino acids. Trimming left V 2 bases short and J 6 bases short, with 11 bases between. DNA for the CDR3: TGTGCCAGCAGTTTAGCTGCGGGGCCCGAGCAGTACTTC. It translates to CASSLAAGPEQYF.

The chain recombines TRBV7-9 with TRBJ1-1; D may be TRBD1 (5 bases). The CDR3 spans 16 residues. V was shortened by 2 bases and J by 0 bases, with 13 bases between the two germline ends. The V gene's germline CDR1 is SEHNR and CDR2 FQNEAQ (reference sequence). The DNA of the CDR3 is TGTGCCAGCAGCTTAACAGGAGTTATTATGAACACTGAAGCTTTCTTT. Translating gives CASSLTGVIMNTEAFF.

The chain combines TRBV7-4 with TRBJ1-3; unclear D gene. V shed 2 bases and J shed 0 bases, with 14 bases lying between them. Germline assignment: CDR1 SGHVT and CDR2 SQSDAQ. The CDR3 loop spans 17 amino acids. CDR3 coding DNA: TGTGCCAGCAGCTTAATCGTACAGAGCTTCTCTGGAAACACCATATATTTT. Amino acid sequence: CASSLIVQSFSGNTIYF.

Many counts were recorded for this clone. The rearrangement joins TRBV4-1 to TRBJ1-6; no clear D gene. The CDR3 totals 18 residues. Looked up from germline, CDR1 is MGHRA and CDR2 is YSYEKL. V gave up 1 base and J gave up 0 bases, with 13 bases separating them. In DNA, the CDR3 is TGCGCCAGCAGCCAAGGGCACAGCCTTATCTCCTATAATTCACCCCTCCACTTT. The encoded protein is CASSQGHSLISYNSPLHF.

The J gene is TRBJ1-2, the V gene TRBV5-5, with 10 bases aligning to TRBD1. The CDR3 is made up of 17 amino acids. V dropped 4 bases and J dropped 4; count of bases not matched to a gene: 13. Germline CDR1 SGHKS, CDR2 YYEKEE (reference sequence). The CDR3 DNA reads TGTGCCAGCAGCCTGACAGGGGGCGAGGCGGACGGCTATGGCTACACCTTC. It codes for CASSLTGGEADGYGYTF.

A few counts support this clone. The chain has TRBV5-4 and TRBJ1-1; 7 positions match TRBD1. Per the germline V gene, CDR1 is SGHNT and CDR2 is YYREEE (reference sequence). Unmatched junction bases numbered 10, after V lost 4 bases and J lost 1 base. This CDR3 is 16 amino acids long. CDR3 amino acids: CASSPRRRQGNTEAFF. In nucleotides, the CDR3 is TGTGCCAGCAGCCCCCGACGCAGACAGGGGAACACTGAAGCTTTCTTT.

The CDR3 DNA reads TGTGCCAGAAGCAGGGGAGGGTTGAGCAATGAGCAGTTCTTC. Translated: CARSRGGLSNEQFF. The V call is TRBV7-5, the J call TRBJ2-1; TRBD2, the D gene given by the table, was not confirmed from the DNA. TRBV7-5 is termed a pseudogene. This CDR3 spans 14 amino acids.

The V and J genes are TRBV4-1 and TRBJ2-1; D perhaps matches TRBD2 (5 bases). Trimming removed 1 base at V and 4 bases at J, with 8 bases between. This CDR3 region has 14 residues. Germline assignment: CDR1 MGHRA and CDR2 YSYEKL. The CDR3 region is CASSQGPGYNEQFF. CDR3 sequence (DNA): TGCGCCAGCAGCCAAGGCCCGGGGTACAATGAGCAGTTCTTC.

This chain joins TRBV7-9 and TRBJ2-3; 7 nucleotides line up with TRBD1. Trimming took 2 bases from V and 6 from J; bases not matched to a gene: 8. CDR1 and CDR2 (germline): SEHNR, FQNEAQ (reference sequence). The CDR3 length is 15 residues. As DNA, the CDR3 is TGTGCCAGCAGCTTATGGACAGGAACGGTGGATACGCAGTATTTT. Amino acids: CASSLWTGTVDTQYF. The variable domain in full, with the rest retrieved from reference TRBV7-9 and TRBJ2-3, is DTGVSQNPRHKITKRGQNVTFRCDPISEHNRLYWYRQTLGQGPEFLTYFQNEAQLEKSRLLSDRFSAERPKGSFSTLEIQRTEQGDSAMYLCASSLWTGTVDTQYFGPGTRLTVL.

Regarding this clone: One junction end disagrees with the germline gene, perhaps due to a read error. The gene calls are TRBV30 and TRBJ1-1; D call uncertain. This CDR3 is built from 13 residues. Germline assignment: CDR1 GTSNPN and CDR2 SVGIG (reference sequence). Written as DNA, the CDR3 is TGTGCCAGGAGCGAACAGATGAACACTGAAGCTTTCTTT. Amino acid sequence: CARSEQMNTEAFF.